Shown below are 20 T cell receptor beta chains from a single sample sequenced in a study of regulatory T cells in long-lasting Graves disease. According to the study, TCR beta libraries were built with iRepertoire HTBI primers and CDR3-region Arm-PCR. TCRdb passed the multiplex PCR reads through MiXCR, listing each CDR3 protein once. The table shows more than 650,000 distinct CDR3 sequences, with 30% occurring only once. Indicated time point: persistent/refractory GD, antithyroid drugs over 5 years with positive TRAb. PBMCs provided the RNA from which the TCR library was made. The material was peripheral blood mononuclear cells (PBMCs), obtained when the disease was refractory, from a patient treated with antithyroid drugs. Source of these receptors: a female donor with Graves disease.

The CDR3 is CASSLDRTGTEAFF. CDR3 nucleotide sequence: TGTGCCAGCTCACTCGATAGGACGGGCACTGAAGCTTTCTTT. The rearrangement links TRBV18 to TRBJ1-1; no definite D call. From germline, CDR1 is KGHSH and CDR2 LQKENI. The CDR3 has 14 residues. V was clipped by 4 bases and J by 4 bases, with 13 bases between them. Variable domain in full (rest from reference TRBV18 and TRBJ1-1): NAGVMQNPRHLVRRRGQEARLRCSPMKGHSHVYWYRQLPEEGLKFMVYLQKENIIDESGMPKERFSAEFPKEGPSILRIQQVVRGDSAAYFCASSLDRTGTEAFFGQGTRLTVV.

This clonotype was found a few times. This chain connects TRBV10-3 to TRBJ2-5; 8 bases fit TRBD2. V was clipped by 7 bases and J by 3 bases; unmatched bases: 16. The CDR3 has 17 amino acids. CDR1 and CDR2 from the germline V gene are ENHRY and SYGVKD. CDR3 in amino acids: CAIKARIAGRREETQYF. CDR3 nucleotides: TGTGCCATCAAAGCGAGAATAGCGGGACGAAGGGAAGAGACCCAGTACTTC.

The V call is TRBV5-6, the J call TRBJ1-1, with D perhaps matching TRBD1 (5 bases). CDR3 length: 14 amino acids. The germline V gene encodes CDR1 SGHDT and CDR2 YYEEEE. The V end lost 3 bases, the J end lost 6 bases, and 15 bases lay between the germline ends. Here the CDR3 DNA reads TGTGCCAGCAGCTCGAGGGGTAGGACCCCTGAAGCTTTCTTT. Translated: CASSSRGRTPEAFF.

This clonotype has only a few counts. J is TRBJ2-6 and V is TRBV12-5; no clear D. The CDR3 runs to 17 residues. Germline lookup yields CDR1 LGHNT and CDR2 FRNRAP. Trimming shortened V by 6 bases and J by 0 bases, and 15 bases separated the two germline ends. The CDR3 sequence is CASGPGPPNSGANVLTF. The CDR3 DNA sequence: TGTGCTAGTGGACCGGGCCCCCCTAACTCTGGGGCCAACGTCCTGACTTTC.

This clonotype was observed at least ten times. The chain links TRBV28 to TRBJ2-2; 11 nucleotides match TRBD2. The junction had 17 bases not matched to a gene; V was cut back by 5 bases and J by 6 bases. Germline V gene data show CDR1 as MDHEN and CDR2 as SYDVKM. This CDR3 is 19 amino acids long. The CDR3 region is CASSQTPSISGRVPGELFF. The CDR3 DNA is TGTGCCAGCAGTCAAACACCATCAATTAGCGGGAGGGTGCCCGGGGAGCTGTTTTTT.

This rearrangement joins TRBV29-1 to TRBJ1-2, with 8 bases fitting TRBD1. V was clipped by 6 bases and J by 8 bases; unmatched bases: 14. The CDR3 runs 14 residues. Germline V gene lookup returns CDR1 SQVTM and CDR2 ANQGSEA. CDR3 amino acids: CSVVGTGALYGYTF. CDR3 coding DNA: TGCAGCGTAGTTGGGACAGGCGCACTATACGGCTACACCTTC.

V and J are TRBV20-1 and TRBJ2-2; D is tentatively TRBD1 or TRBD2 (6 bases each). CDR3 length: 14 amino acids. Trimming removed 5 bases at V and 1 base at J, with 11 bases between. Germline V gene sequence: CDR1 DFQATT, CDR2 SNEGSKA (reference sequence). CDR3 in DNA: TGCAGTGCTCGCGGGACATTGAACACCGGGGAGCTGTTTTTT. As protein: CSARGTLNTGELFF.

Ten or more counts support this clonotype. The CDR3: CASSLELAGGSYEQYF. The CDR3, as DNA: TGTGCCAGCAGCTTAGAGCTAGCGGGAGGGAGCTACGAGCAGTACTTC. The V and J genes are TRBV11-2 and TRBJ2-7; TRBD2 matches at 12 bases. J gave up 3 bases and V 0 bases, and 3 bases lay outside the gene matches. Germline CDR1 reads SGHAT; CDR2 reads FQNNGV. The CDR3 totals 16 residues.

This chain uses TRBV6-1 with TRBJ2-5; TRBD2 is a possible D gene (6 bases). CDR3 length: 13 residues. Germline CDR1 is MNHNS and CDR2 is SASEGT. V dropped 6 bases and J dropped 5 bases, with 13 bases sitting between them. The chain's CDR3 is CASSQTRRETQYF. The CDR3 region has the DNA TGTGCCAGCAGCCAGACTAGGAGGGAGACCCAGTACTTC.

This chain links TRBV29-1 with TRBJ2-7; perhaps D is TRBD1 or TRBD2 (5 bases each). In germline, CDR1 is SQVTM, CDR2 ANQGSEA. The CDR3 contains 12 residues. Trimming shortened V by 7 bases and J by 2 bases, and 12 bases separated the two germline ends. CDR3 sequence: CSAGDGPYEQYF. The CDR3 coding sequence is TGCAGCGCCGGGGACGGGCCCTACGAGCAGTACTTC.

This clonotype was counted a few times. The chain has TRBV12-3 or TRBV12-4 and TRBJ1-6; perhaps TRBD1 as D (5 bases). The CDR3 length is 18 residues. The V gene lost 5 bases and the J gene lost 7 bases, with 24 bases spanning the gap. The CDR3 coding sequence is TGTGCCAGCAGTCAAGATTGGACCCCGGGGCATTACAATTCACCCCTCCACTTT. This sequence encodes CASSQDWTPGHYNSPLHF.

The chain combines TRBV20-1 with TRBJ1-1, with TRBD1 matching 9 bases. Trimming took 0 bases from V and 3 from J; bases not matched to a gene: 8. The CDR3 has 16 residues. Per the germline V gene, CDR1 is DFQATT and CDR2 is SNEGSKA (reference sequence). The CDR3, as DNA: TGCAGTGCTAGAGATCTTTGGACAGGGGACGACACTGAAGCTTTCTTT. Amino acids: CSARDLWTGDDTEAFF.

There are a few counts of this clonotype. This sequence joins TRBV2 and TRBJ1-5; the D gene is possibly TRBD1 (6 bases). Trimming removed 7 bases from V and 1 base from J, with 20 bases in between. This CDR3 is 17 amino acids long. Germline V lookup: CDR1 SNHLY, CDR2 FYNNEI. In DNA, the CDR3 is TGTGCCAGCAAAAGCTCCTTCACGGGGGCCAGCAATCAGCCCCAGCATTTT. Its translation: CASKSSFTGASNQPQHF.

V and J are TRBV6-2 or TRBV6-3 and TRBJ1-2; D is ambiguous. There are 13 residues in the CDR3. The germline V gene has CDR1 MNHEY and CDR2 SVGEGT. Trimming took off 6 bases at V and 2 bases at J, with 10 bases between the two ends. CDR3 DNA sequence: TGTGCCAGCAGCCCGAACGGGAACTATGGCTACACCTTC. This encodes CASSPNGNYGYTF.

V and J are TRBV6-5 and TRBJ2-7; D is unclear. V was trimmed by 3 bases and J by 2 bases, leaving 11 bases between them. Germline CDR1 is MNHEY and CDR2 is SVGAGI. The CDR3 runs to 14 residues. The CDR3 sequence is CASSYNGLTYEQYF. Written as DNA, the CDR3 is TGTGCCAGCAGTTATAATGGCCTGACCTACGAGCAGTACTTC.

This chain uses TRBV4-1 with TRBJ1-1; no clear D. Trimming removed 0 bases at V and 2 bases at J, with 10 bases between. Germline V lookup: CDR1 MGHRA, CDR2 YSYEKL. CDR3 size: 15 residues. The DNA for the CDR3 is TGCGCCAGCAGCCAAGATCGCCGGAGAAACACTGAAGCTTTCTTT. It codes for CASSQDRRRNTEAFF.

This clonotype was seen ten or more times. CDR3 nucleotides: TGTGCCAGCAGCTTAGATCAGGGCTCCGATGGCTACACCTTC. This encodes CASSLDQGSDGYTF. V is TRBV11-2 and J is TRBJ1-2; maybe TRBD1 (5 bases). This CDR3 contains 14 residues. Germline V lookup: CDR1 SGHAT, CDR2 FQNNGV. V was pared by 0 bases and J by 6 bases, with 11 bases between.

This clonotype was seen many times. This sequence joins TRBV20-1 and TRBJ2-5, with 7 bases that match TRBD2. Germline V gives CDR1 DFQATT, CDR2 SNEGSKA (reference sequence). V lost 3 bases and J lost 0; bases outside the gene matches: 1. The CDR3 is 13 residues long. This CDR3 reads CSASGGNQETQYF. The CDR3 DNA follows: TGCAGTGCTAGCGGGGGGAACCAAGAGACCCAGTACTTC.

This clonotype showed up many times. The V and J genes are TRBV15 and TRBJ1-3; D gene ambiguous. There are 16 residues in the CDR3. The germline gives CDR1 LNHNV, CDR2 YYDKDF (reference sequence). Between the trimmed V and J ends, which lost 4 bases and 0 bases, there was a span of 13 bases. The CDR3 region is CATSIGRRSSGNTIYF. In DNA, the CDR3 is TGTGCCACCAGCATCGGACGACGGAGCTCTGGAAACACCATATATTTT.

At least ten counts were recorded for this clonotype. The chain has TRBV12-3 or TRBV12-4 and TRBJ1-5, with 7 bases identical to TRBD1. The CDR3 extends over 16 amino acids. Germline trimming cut 1 base from V and 0 bases from J; bases unmatched to any gene: 3. CDR3 nucleotide sequence: TGTGCCAGCAGTTTAGTGGGGACAGATAGCAATCAGCCCCAGCATTTT. Its protein is CASSLVGTDSNQPQHF.